These T cell receptor beta chains were read from a single sample in a study of post-analysis software for immune sequencing data. Each CDR3 protein gets one entry after TCRdb re-called the PCR reads with MiXCR. The sample records roughly 800,000 distinct CDR3 sequences, about 27% being singletons. Sequences were obtained from blood. Receptor source: a girl between 5 and 17 years old with multiple sclerosis. The CDR3 runs from the conserved cysteine through the conserved F or W.

j_call v_call cdr3_aa
TRBJ2-5 TRBV29-1 CSLGGAGQETQYF
TRBJ1-1 TRBV7-9 CASSLTDSRTEDEAFF
TRBJ2-7 TRBV20-1 CSARFPRGYEQYF
TRBJ1-1 TRBV9 CASSLSYRGGEAFF
TRBJ1-1 TRBV10-3 CATGTGNTEAFF
TRBJ2-5 TRBV29-1 CSVRNGRAKQETQYF
TRBJ2-1 TRBV7-2 CASSLGFGLNEQFF
TRBJ1-2 TRBV13 CASSLGGGGGYTF
- TRBV21-1 CVSSIPLSRASEQYF
TRBJ2-7 TRBV6-1 CASRTTGTYEQYF
TRBJ2-3 TRBV6-1 CASSEALSITSAQYF
TRBJ2-7 TRBV20-1 CSAAHPGTGPYEQYF
TRBJ1-5 TRBV29-1 CSVKAGSNQPQHF
TRBJ2-5 TRBV6-1 CASSAGILAGGETQYF
TRBJ2-1 TRBV4-3 CASSQDRAGGATNEQFF
TRBJ2-3 TRBV15 CATSTLRGRRSDTQYF
TRBJ1-5 TRBV20-1 CSVEYRGTQPQHF
TRBJ2-2 TRBV11-3 CASSLGGRRETNTGELFF
TRBJ2-1 TRBV5-1 CASSLEGSSLNEQFF
TRBJ2-1 TRBV20-1 CSAKTSGGPAYNEQFF
TRBJ2-5 TRBV12-3/TRBV12-4 CASSLVRGSETQYF
TRBJ1-1 TRBV29-1 CSVGPGQGAPEAFF
TRBJ2-1 TRBV29-1 CSVDPGRASYNEQFF
TRBJ1-5 TRBV27 CASSEITGLRQPQHF
TRBJ2-5 TRBV25-1 CASSEYGAGALQETQYF
TRBJ1-2 TRBV6-4 CASSGGDSIGYTF
TRBJ1-2 TRBV12-3/TRBV12-4 CASRTGERRSSYGYTF
TRBJ2-1 TRBV12-3/TRBV12-4 CASRLQYNEQFF
TRBJ1-2 TRBV4-3 CASSQDYDSGIYGYTF
- TRBV3-1 CASSQEGSNYEQYF
TRBJ2-5 TRBV20-1 CSATAGQETQYF
TRBJ2-3 TRBV12-3/TRBV12-4 CASSLAGPDAQYF
TRBJ2-7 TRBV27 CASSFSGSFYEQYF
TRBJ1-2 TRBV2 CASIGGGNYGYTF
TRBJ2-1 TRBV9 CASSPMDSLNEQFF
TRBJ2-5 TRBV4-2 CASNQDRLAGEQTQYF
TRBJ2-2 TRBV2 CASSPTGANTGELFF
TRBJ2-6 TRBV6-5 CASSYFWDRSSGANVLTF
TRBJ1-4 TRBV3-1 CASRQMSTTNEKLFF
TRBJ1-2 TRBV9 CASSTYRDGYTF
TRBJ2-3 TRBV7-2 CASSSGSSSDTQYF
TRBJ2-7 TRBV10-2 CASSGTPTNDEQYF
TRBJ2-3 TRBV20-1 CSAHDILRYTQYF
TRBJ2-7 TRBV7-2 CASSLDRWFGYEQYF
TRBJ2-1 TRBV7-9 CASSPTFGTGRFKFF
TRBJ2-1 TRBV11-2 CASRPLAGREQFF
TRBJ2-6 TRBV20-1 CSAPPGSGANVLTF
TRBJ1-3 TRBV6-6 CASSDSGGDPGNTIYF
TRBJ2-5 TRBV7-9 CASRPGTHKETQYF
TRBJ1-1 TRBV4-1 CASSTMGQGGIEAFF
TRBJ1-5 TRBV12-3/TRBV12-4 CASSTRLQPQHF
TRBJ1-4 TRBV5-1 CASSLQGYNEKLFF
TRBJ2-7 TRBV28 CASSRTGPLYEQYF